Below are 21 T cell receptor beta chains sequenced from a single sample in a study of beta chain features in type 1 diabetes. These receptors have no known antigen. Study observations and caveats: Among patients with Type 1 diabetes, TCRB CDR3s were moderately but significantly shorter in every one of the four CD4+ subsets.

As every portion of the isolated RNA was reverse transcribed, the sequencing read expressed TCRB transcripts. Repertoires were generated with immunoSEQ multiplex PCR, while TCRdb's copy carries only in-frame clones and drops some. The sample includes about 660,000 clones, over 12% seen only once; the top ten take 0.03% to 0.045%. Source material: naive CD4+ T cells from blood. The receptors shown here come from a man aged 18 to 30 with type 1 diabetes.

This sequence joins TRBV7-2 and TRBJ2-3, with D unresolved. The CDR3 spans 14 residues. Trimming took 1 base from V and 4 from J, leaving 9 bases between them. Germline loops: CDR1 SGHTA, CDR2 FQGNSA. CDR3 in amino acids: CASSLVLGADTQYF. CDR3 DNA sequence: TGTGCCAGCAGCTTAGTGCTTGGCGCAGATACGCAGTATTTT.

This clone was seen more than once but under ten times. The V and J genes are TRBV30 and TRBJ2-1, with TRBD2 matching 11 bases. The germline gives CDR1 GTSNPN, CDR2 SVGIG (reference sequence). V lost 2 bases and J lost 10; bases outside the gene matches: 10. The CDR3 consists of 15 residues. The CDR3 is CAWSTGLAGGLEQFF. Here the CDR3 DNA reads TGTGCCTGGAGTACGGGGCTAGCGGGAGGTCTAGAGCAGTTCTTC.

The chain is built from TRBV4-1 and TRBJ2-7; TRBD1 aligns across 9 bases. This CDR3 comprises 21 residues. The trim removed 0 bases at V and 0 bases at J, leaving 18 bases unmatched. Germline V gene data show CDR1 as MGHRA and CDR2 as YSYEKL. The CDR3 region is CASSQEGYPGTGLKSSYEQYF. CDR3 DNA: TGCGCCAGCAGCCAAGAGGGCTATCCCGGGACAGGGTTGAAAAGCTCCTACGAGCAGTACTTC.

This chain uses TRBV5-4 with TRBJ2-5, with D unclear. The CDR3 loop spans 12 amino acids. Germline CDR1 is SGHNT and CDR2 is YYREEE (reference sequence). Trimming removed 1 base at V and 5 bases at J, with 6 bases between. CDR3 amino acids: CASSLSHETQYF. In nucleotides, the CDR3 is TGTGCCAGCAGCTTGAGCCATGAGACCCAGTACTTC.

This chain uses TRBV30 with TRBJ2-7, with no clear D. CDR3 length: 13 residues. Per the germline V gene, CDR1 is GTSNPN and CDR2 is SVGIG (reference sequence). Trimming pared 4 bases from V and 2 bases from J, leaving 12 bases between. DNA of the CDR3: TGTGCCTGGACTAGAACAAGAACCTACGAGCAGTACTTC. It codes for CAWTRTRTYEQYF.

This chain connects TRBV5-1 to TRBJ2-1; D possibly uses TRBD1 or TRBD2 (6 bases each). CDR1 is SGHRS, CDR2 YFSETQ, per germline. V shed 4 bases and J shed 4 bases, with 18 bases lying between them. This CDR3 comprises 16 residues. In DNA, the CDR3 is TGCGCCAGCAGCCTCCAGGGGAGCGGGCCTTACAATGAGCAGTTCTTC. Its translation: CASSLQGSGPYNEQFF.

This clone came up a few times. The J gene is TRBJ2-4, the V gene TRBV19; perhaps TRBD1 as D (5 bases). The V and J ends lost 5 bases and 9 bases respectively, with 11 bases between them. The CDR3 covers 12 residues. CDR1 LNHDA and CDR2 SQIVND come from the germline V gene (reference sequence). The CDR3 DNA is TGTGCCAGTAGTGTGCAGGGTTCCATTCAGTACTTC. Protein: CASSVQGSIQYF.

CDR3 amino acids: CAGIQGPVSLYGYTF. The CDR3 nucleotides are TGTGCCGGAATACAGGGGCCAGTCTCCCTCTATGGCTACACCTTC. V and J are TRBV30 and TRBJ1-2, with 7 nucleotides matching TRBD1. Germline CDR1 is GTSNPN and CDR2 is SVGIG (reference sequence). V shed 8 bases, J shed 4 bases, and the junction held 16 bases outside the gene matches. The CDR3 has 15 amino acids.

The chain uses TRBV21-1 and TRBJ2-1; the table's D call TRBD1 went unverified against the DNA. TRBV21-1 constitutes a pseudogene. This CDR3 is 14 amino acids long. The CDR3 here is CASNDQGARNEQFF. The CDR3 DNA follows: TGTGCCAGCAACGACCAGGGGGCGCGTAATGAGCAGTTCTTC.

The chain recombines TRBV18 with TRBJ2-7, with 8 positions matching TRBD1. The CDR3 is 14 amino acids. Germline-derived CDR1 and CDR2 are KGHSH and LQKENI. V dropped 3 bases and J dropped 3; count of bases not matched to a gene: 4. CDR3 amino acids: CASSPDRAIYEQYF. The CDR3, as DNA: TGTGCCAGCTCACCGGACAGGGCTATCTACGAGCAGTACTTC.

V is TRBV5-1 and J is TRBJ2-1; 7 bases map to TRBD2. The J segment lost 13 bases and the V segment lost 3 bases, leaving 10 bases of the junction unmatched. The CDR3 loop spans 13 amino acids. CDR1 is SGHRS and CDR2 is YFSETQ in the germline V gene. CDR3 nucleotide sequence: TGCGCCAGCAGCTCAGGACTAGTGGAGGCTCAGTTCTTC. It is translated as CASSSGLVEAQFF.

This clone has only a few counts. The chain is built from TRBV10-1 and TRBJ2-5, with 10 bases identical to TRBD1. From germline, CDR1 is WNHNN and CDR2 SYGVQD (reference sequence). The CDR3 is 12 residues long. V gave up 10 bases and J gave up 5 bases; unmatched junction bases: 4. The CDR3 DNA follows: TGCGCCACCGCGGGACAGGGGGAGACCCAGTACTTC. This translates into CATAGQGETQYF.

The table lists this clone with a few counts. This chain links TRBV30 with TRBJ2-5; D gene unclear. Germline CDR1 GTSNPN, CDR2 SVGIG (reference sequence). Trimming left V 0 bases short and J 2 bases short, with 7 bases between. CDR3 length: 13 amino acids. The chain's CDR3 is CAWSVNRQETQYF. The CDR3, as DNA: TGTGCCTGGAGTGTAAACAGACAAGAGACCCAGTACTTC.

V and J are TRBV5-6 and TRBJ2-5; 10 bases line up with TRBD1. Germline V CDR1 and CDR2: SGHDT, YYEEEE. The CDR3 loop spans 15 amino acids. V was pared by 4 bases and J by 5 bases, with 8 bases of the junction left unmatched. CDR3: CASSLLRDRGETQYF. CDR3 nucleotide sequence: TGTGCCAGCAGCCTTCTCCGGGACAGGGGTGAGACCCAGTACTTC.

The DNA of the CDR3 is TGCGCCAGCAGCTCTCGGTCGGGGGGAGATACGCAGTATTTT. It specifies CASSSRSGGDTQYF. The chain carries TRBV5-1 and TRBJ2-3; TRBD2 agrees at 7 bases. Germline V gene data show CDR1 as SGHRS and CDR2 as YFSETQ. V shed 3 bases and J 5 bases; nucleotides not matched to a gene: 6. The CDR3 extends over 14 amino acids.

The chain carries TRBV9 and TRBJ1-2; 10 bases are shared with TRBD1. CDR3 size: 14 residues. The V segment lost 2 bases and the J segment 4 bases; nucleotides outside the gene matches: 2. Germline V gene data show CDR1 as SGDLS and CDR2 as YYNGEE. Here the CDR3 reads CASSVTGGTYGYTF. CDR3 coding DNA: TGTGCCAGCAGCGTGACAGGGGGCACCTATGGCTACACCTTC.

This chain joins TRBV7-2 and TRBJ2-1; 11 bases agree with TRBD2. The CDR3 consists of 15 residues. The germline gives CDR1 SGHTA, CDR2 FQGNSA. V gave up 5 bases and J gave up 7 bases; unmatched junction bases: 7. The CDR3 DNA reads as TGTGCCAGCAGCCAGGGACTAGCGGAGTCAAATGAGCAGTTCTTC. Protein product: CASSQGLAESNEQFF.

J is TRBJ2-2 and V is TRBV7-8; 9 nucleotides agree with TRBD2. With 5 bases clipped from V and 6 bases from J, the junction kept 13 bases outside the gene matches. Germline-derived CDR1 and CDR2 are SGHVS and FQNEAQ. The CDR3 length is 17 residues. Written as DNA, the CDR3 is TGTGCCAGCAGCATACGCCCTAGCGGGGTGTCGTCCGGGGAGCTGTTTTTT. This translates into CASSIRPSGVSSGELFF.

J is TRBJ1-5 and V is TRBV30; 10 positions match TRBD1. Germline loops: CDR1 GTSNPN, CDR2 SVGIG (reference sequence). J gave up 6 bases and V 2 bases, and 10 bases lay outside the gene matches. The CDR3 length is 16 residues. CDR3 sequence reads: CAWSPLGTGVGQPQHF. In nucleotides, the CDR3 is TGTGCCTGGAGTCCCCTCGGGACAGGGGTCGGTCAGCCCCAGCATTTT. Full variable domain (remainder filled in from reference TRBV30 and TRBJ1-5): SQTIHQWPATLVQPVGSPLSLECTVEGTSNPNLYWYRQAAGRGLQLLFYSVGIGQISSEVPQNLSASRPQDRQFILSSKKLLLSDSGFYLCAWSPLGTGVGQPQHFGDGTRLSIL.

This clone has more than one count but fewer than ten. The rearrangement links TRBV5-4 to TRBJ2-5, with D possibly matching TRBD2 (5 bases). The J call is in doubt because the DNA end fits TRBJ2-7 better. Germline CDR1 reads SGHNT; CDR2 reads YYREEE (reference sequence). CDR3 length: 15 amino acids. The CDR3 sequence: CASSLTSGPRYEQYF. In DNA, the CDR3 is TGTGCCAGCAGCTTGACCAGCGGACCGCGGTACGAGCAGTACTTC.

V usage is TRBV10-1 and J usage is TRBJ2-7; no clear D. V lost 3 bases to trimming and J lost 6 bases, with 12 bases between them. CDR1 is WNHNN and CDR2 is SYGVQD in the germline V gene (reference sequence). The CDR3 contains 13 residues. CDR3 DNA: TGCGCCAGCAGTGATAGTGGGGTTCGCGAGCAGTACTTC. It codes for CASSDSGVREQYF.